One and the same sample provided the 21 T cell receptor beta chains below, sequenced in a study of control samples from healthy donors and cancer patients. Libraries were prepared by immunoSEQ multiplex PCR; TCRdb keeps only in-frame clonotypes and omits some of them. This repertoire shows about 180,000 clones, more than 85% found once; its top ten account for 2% to 2.5%. Sequences were obtained from blood. The source of these receptors is a woman in her 40s in good health.

The chain combines TRBV11-2 with TRBJ1-2; the D is unclear. Germline V gene lookup returns CDR1 SGHAT and CDR2 FQNNGV. V lost 0 bases, J lost 8 bases, and 10 bases lay in between. This CDR3 region has 13 residues. In DNA, the CDR3 is TGTGCCAGCAGCTTAGAGCACATACGGGGCTACACCTTC. Its translation is CASSLEHIRGYTF.

This chain joins TRBV5-1 and TRBJ2-3; 11 bases are shared with TRBD2. The V and J ends lost 5 bases and 4 bases, in that order; junction bases with no gene match: 3. The CDR3 contains 14 residues. From germline, CDR1 is SGHRS and CDR2 YFSETQ. The CDR3 is CASSSGGGPDTQYF. The CDR3 region has the DNA TGCGCCAGCAGTAGCGGGGGGGGCCCAGATACGCAGTATTTT.

The CDR3: CATSKAGGFYNEQFF. In DNA form, the CDR3 reads TGTGCCACCAGCAAAGCCGGGGGGTTCTACAATGAGCAGTTCTTC. The chain carries TRBV15 and TRBJ2-1; TRBD2 aligns across 7 bases. This CDR3 is built from 15 residues. V dropped 4 bases and J dropped 3; count of bases not matched to a gene: 6. Germline V lookup: CDR1 LNHNV, CDR2 YYDKDF (reference sequence).

This clone was seen a single time. The chain joins TRBV27 to TRBJ1-2; 7 bases match TRBD1. This CDR3 contains 13 residues. Unmatched junction bases numbered 4, after V lost 3 bases and J lost 6 bases. Germline loops: CDR1 MNHEY, CDR2 SMNVEV (reference sequence). The CDR3 sequence: CASSLTGQDGYTF. In DNA, the CDR3 is TGTGCCAGCAGTTTGACAGGGCAAGATGGCTACACCTTC.

The chain carries TRBV5-1 and TRBJ1-2, with D unresolved. Deletions cut 1 base from V and 4 bases from J, with 11 bases between. The CDR3 contains 14 residues. Per the germline V gene, CDR1 is SGHRS and CDR2 is YFSETQ. The CDR3 DNA follows: TGCGCCAGCAGCTTGTCTACGGGCGGCTATGGCTACACCTTC. Protein: CASSLSTGGYGYTF.

The CDR3 DNA follows: TGTGCCAGCTCAAGTCGCCCGGGACAGTGGGACACCATATATTTT. It is translated as CASSSRPGQWDTIYF. This chain uses TRBV18 with TRBJ1-3; 7 nucleotides align to TRBD1. The CDR3 has 15 amino acids. J gave up 8 bases and V 5 bases, and 12 bases lay outside the gene matches. CDR1 is KGHSH, CDR2 LQKENI, per germline. Full variable domain (missing parts from reference TRBV18 and TRBJ1-3): NAGVMQNPRHLVRRRGQEARLRCSPMKGHSHVYWYRQLPEEGLKFMVYLQKENIIDESGMPKERFSAEFPKEGPSILRIQQVVRGDSAAYFCASSSRPGQWDTIYFGEGSWLTVV.

The genes are TRBV5-1 and TRBJ2-2, with TRBD2 matching over 16 bases. The CDR3 loop spans 18 amino acids. Germline trimming cut 4 bases from V and 4 bases from J; bases unmatched to any gene: 7. Germline loops: CDR1 SGHRS, CDR2 YFSETQ. CDR3 coding DNA: TGCGCCAGCAGCACGGGACTAGCGGGGGGGCGTGGCACCGGGGAGCTGTTTTTT. Amino acids: CASSTGLAGGRGTGELFF.

The chain recombines TRBV2 with TRBJ1-2; D is unclear. CDR1 and CDR2 (germline): SNHLY, FYNNEI. Deletions cut 0 bases from V and 7 bases from J, with 6 bases between. This CDR3 has 12 amino acids. The CDR3 DNA reads as TGTGCCAGCAGTGAAGCGCCTGGTGGCTACACCTTC. Its translation: CASSEAPGGYTF.

The rearrangement joins TRBV6-5 to TRBJ1-1; D might be TRBD1 (6 bases). This CDR3 has 13 amino acids. Per germline, CDR1 MNHEY and CDR2 SVGAGI. Trimming pared 5 bases from V and 6 bases from J, leaving 13 bases between. The CDR3 loop reads CASSPGHVAEAFF. The CDR3 bases are TGTGCCAGCAGTCCGGGACATGTCGCTGAAGCTTTCTTT.

The chain is built from TRBV4-1 and TRBJ2-7; 7 bases are a match to TRBD2. Germline CDR1 reads MGHRA; CDR2 reads YSYEKL. The junction had 3 bases not matched to a gene; V was cut back by 4 bases and J by 6 bases. This CDR3 region has 12 residues. In DNA form, the CDR3 reads TGCGCCAGCAGCCGAGCGGGATCCGAGCAGTACTTC. It specifies CASSRAGSEQYF.

The chain joins TRBV14 to TRBJ1-2, with 7 bases lining up with TRBD1. Germline assignment: CDR1 SGHDN and CDR2 FVKESK. CDR3 size: 14 residues. Germline trimming cut 4 bases from V and 2 bases from J; bases unmatched to any gene: 4. The CDR3 spells CASSRDSKNYGYTF. CDR3 DNA: TGTGCCAGCAGCCGGGACAGTAAGAACTATGGCTACACCTTC.

The table lists this clone with a count of one. This chain links TRBV6-6 with TRBJ1-1; TRBD1 agrees at 7 bases. There are 15 residues in the CDR3. CDR1 is MNHNY and CDR2 is SVGAGI in the germline V gene (reference sequence). V lost 6 bases to trimming and J lost 4 bases; unmatched junction nucleotides: 11. The CDR3 region is CASRAHRGGSTEAFF. As DNA, the CDR3 is TGTGCCAGCAGAGCCCACAGGGGTGGAAGCACTGAAGCTTTCTTT.

The chain recombines TRBV28 with TRBJ1-4, with D tentatively TRBD1 (6 bases). The CDR3 totals 14 residues. Trimming removed 8 bases from V and 7 bases from J, with 17 bases in between. The germline V gene has CDR1 MDHEN and CDR2 SYDVKM. The DNA for the CDR3 is TGTGCCAGCTTGCCTTGGGGGGCTCCTGAAAAACTGTTTTTT. Translating gives CASLPWGAPEKLFF.

V and J are TRBV27 and TRBJ1-1; 10 bases are a match to TRBD1. There are 15 residues in the CDR3. Per germline, CDR1 MNHEY and CDR2 SMNVEV (reference sequence). J lost 5 bases, V lost 5 bases, and 8 bases had no gene match. For the CDR3, the DNA is TGTGCCAGCAGTCCCAGGACAGGGGGTTGGACTGAAGCTTTCTTT. Translating gives CASSPRTGGWTEAFF.

The V gene is TRBV7-2, the J gene TRBJ1-1; D gene uncertain. Germline CDR1 SGHTA, CDR2 FQGNSA. This CDR3 has 14 amino acids. Trimming left V 1 base short and J 1 base short, with 7 bases between. The CDR3 sequence is CASSLVVPNTEAFF. The CDR3 DNA reads as TGTGCCAGCAGCTTAGTAGTCCCGAACACTGAAGCTTTCTTT.

The chain has TRBV5-1 and TRBJ2-2; D is uncertain. The germline CDR1 and CDR2 sequences are SGHRS and YFSETQ. Trimming left V 0 bases short and J 3 bases short, with 9 bases between. This CDR3 contains 15 residues. CDR3 protein: CASSLGQRHTGELFF. CDR3 bases: TGCGCCAGCAGCTTGGGGCAGAGGCACACCGGGGAGCTGTTTTTT.

The chain carries TRBV18 and TRBJ1-1; the match to TRBD1 covers 8 bases. With 2 bases clipped from V and 11 bases from J, the junction kept 10 bases outside the gene matches. Germline loops: CDR1 KGHSH, CDR2 LQKENI. The length of the CDR3 is 14 residues. CDR3: CASSPEGQGHGAFF. The CDR3 bases are TGTGCCAGCTCACCAGAAGGACAGGGCCATGGGGCTTTCTTT.

V gene TRBV20-1 combines with J gene TRBJ1-2; 7 positions agree with TRBD1. Germline V gene sequence: CDR1 DFQATT, CDR2 SNEGSKA (reference sequence). This CDR3 is built from 11 residues. In DNA form, the CDR3 reads TGCAGCGCACTGACAGGGAGCGGCTACACCTTC. This encodes CSALTGSGYTF.

This clone was seen more than once but under ten times. CDR3 sequence (DNA): TGTGCCAGCAGGCGCGGGACAGGCGGCTCCTACGAGCAGTACTTC. Translation: CASRRGTGGSYEQYF. The V call is TRBV6-5, the J call TRBJ2-7; 8 bases map to TRBD1. The ends lost 6 bases at V and 0 bases at J; junction bases unmatched: 7. CDR1 is MNHEY, CDR2 SVGAGI, per germline. The CDR3 is 15 residues long.

This clone was seen a few times. V and J are TRBV6-4 and TRBJ1-6; possible D gene TRBD1, 5 bases. The CDR3 spans 13 residues. Trimming removed 6 bases from V and 6 bases from J, with 9 bases in between. Per germline, CDR1 MRHNA and CDR2 SNTAGT. CDR3 region: CASSGHRNSPLHF. The CDR3 bases are TGTGCCAGCAGCGGACACCGTAATTCACCCCTCCACTTT.

The rearrangement joins TRBV10-3 to TRBJ2-5; 8 bases line up with TRBD2. In germline, CDR1 is ENHRY, CDR2 SYGVKD. V shed 4 bases and J 1 base; nucleotides not matched to a gene: 5. The CDR3 runs to 15 residues. CDR3 in amino acids: CAISVNRGGQETQYF. The DNA of the CDR3 is TGTGCCATCAGTGTTAACCGGGGGGGCCAAGAGACCCAGTACTTC.